The T cell receptor beta chain described here comes from a study of blood T cell repertoires in COVID-19. This CDR3 is 10 amino acids long. V was shortened by 6 bases and J by 12 bases, with 9 bases between the two germline ends. From germline, CDR1 is MDHEN and CDR2 SYDVKM. Source study methods: Nucleated cell number was recorded as an estimate derived from reference gene primer amplification. Produced via immunoSEQ multiplex PCR; TCRdb's table is partial and in-frame only. The V and J calls and the clone size are those of that table, but D and trimming were determined from the DNA. The table shows under 450,000 clones, with 81% occurring only once.

The gene calls are TRBV28 and TRBJ2-4; D is undetermined. This receptor was taken from a human donor with acute or convalescent COVID-19. The donor label of this sample is uncertain. The sample consisted of peripheral blood. This CDR3 is CASSGFYQYF. The CDR3 DNA reads as TGTGCCAGCAGCGGGTTTTATCAGTACTTC.